This T cell receptor beta chain was recorded in a study of T cells in Graves' hyperthyroidism and ophthalmopathy (dated by TCRdb to the late 2010s). A note on the overall study: A discovery cohort of about a hundred patients, approximately 44 with Graves' ophthalmopathy and fewer than 65 with stable Graves' hyperthyroidism, was used to find distinguishing TCR V-J signatures. The 95 to 100 discovery patients were divided at random into training and test sets in a 7:3 ratio. TCR Vbeta CDR3 sequencing of 140 or so peripheral blood samples (over 40 ophthalmopathy, about 75 hyperthyroidism and about 17 progressor patients) is reported in the paper. Prospective prediction of ophthalmopathy was tested in an independent validation cohort consisting of 18 hyperthyroidism patients and some 17 patients who later progressed to ophthalmopathy. After blood sampling, hyperthyroidism patients were treated with methimazole at a starting dose of 30 mg daily, and ophthalmopathy patients were treated with high-dose intravenous methylprednisolone. In several Graves' hyperthyroidism patients, the study also compared T-cell repertoires from thyroid tissue with T-cell repertoires from blood.

TCR beta CDR3 regions were amplified from RNA transcripts. For the first round of RT-PCR on the TCR CDR3, the HTBI primer set was used together with the Qiagen OneStep RT-PCR kit. Libraries were constructed in a second round of multiplex PCR, after which size selection and purification were performed. The libraries were sequenced on an Illumina HiSeq2000 using paired-end 100 bp reads. As for the original processing: SOAPnuke was used to process the raw data, with reads discarded if the reads contained adapters or uncalled bases, had a mean Phred below 15, or lacked an exact constant-primer or identifier match. COPE v1.2.5 was used to merge the high-quality paired reads, and each unique nucleotide sequence was defined as a clonotype. Clonotypes were aligned to IMGT TRBV, TRBD and TRBJ reference segments using MiTCR v1.1. Analysis was restricted to V-J combinations with a frequency above 0.0001, which covered just over 98% of repertoires. The TCS score was defined as the ratio of F50 (clonal expansion) to E x V (chaos), calculated using BLOSUM62-based TCRdist between CDR3 peptides within each V-J. Welch's t-statistics and random forest reduced around 510 V-J features to some 14, which were used in a naive Bayes classifier (R e1071). The public sequencing data were trimmed at Q25 with fastp and processed into clonotypes with MiXCR by TCRdb, which kept only in-frame beta chains. Entries that share a CDR3 protein sequence are merged under the most common genes and DNA. In this record, the V and J calls reflect TCRdb's handling and not the investigators' own analysis. This sample gives under 700,000 distinct CDR3 sequences in total; roughly 46% of them show up just once. The top ten clonotypes cover 8.2% of the sample.

The investigation overall reported the following: In validation, progression to ophthalmopathy was predicted by the model with more than 65% sensitivity and nearly 75% specificity, a median of approximately 6.5 months before onset. In cross-validation, a model built on a 13 V-J signature told ophthalmopathy apart from stable hyperthyroidism with approximately 91% sensitivity and roughly 81% specificity, and in testing the same model reached 80%/75%. Most expanded thyroid clonotypes (frequency above 0.001) were also detected in blood, suggesting blood repertoires may reflect thyroid immune responses. Sample size was not statistically predetermined, and blinding of investigators to group allocation was not performed.

This clonotype was counted between two and nine times. Its cognate antigen has yet to be identified. No base quality values were provided; no much bigger clone lies one nucleotide off. A patient counted as having stable Graves' hyperthyroidism if no progression to ophthalmopathy occurred over 18 months of follow-up. Hyperthyroidism patients were newly diagnosed, had a disease duration of under 2 months, and were aged 18 to 65 years. The study excluded patients with uncontrolled infections, other autoimmune diseases, pregnancy or lactation. Diagnoses were based on clinical symptoms, serum thyroxine and TRAb, thyroid ultrasound and orbital computed tomography. Total RNA was extracted with Trizol reagent, and quality was checked on an Agilent 2100 Bioanalyzer. The CDR3 goes from the cysteine to the phenylalanine over 13 residues. The only DNA kept is the CDR3, 39 bases in frame from the first base. CDR1 and CDR2 (LNHDA, SQIVND) derive from the germline V gene (reference sequence). Trimming costs V 9 bases and J 7 bases, and their ends lie 16 bases apart.

Sequences were obtained from peripheral blood or thyroid tissue (not recorded which). Here the chain combines TRBV19 and TRBJ1-5; the D segment cannot be called with confidence. The source is a young woman with Graves' hyperthyroidism. Donor details come from another sample of the same person, matched by shared clones. The nucleotides read TGTGCCAGCTCACCATCGGGGAGGCAGCCCCAGCATTTT. Its translation is CASSPSGRQPQHF.